This T cell receptor (beta chain) was retrieved from a study of blood T cells in healthy people across ages (dated by TCRdb to the mid-2010s). Context from the whole study: Template switching captured roughly one uniquely barcoded TCR beta cDNA molecule per two T cells in model experiments. Using the same blood draw, the study looked at two additional independent replicas of 1 million unique cDNA reads for two donors, one aged 18 to 30 and the other aged 80 or older. Four age groups were formed from the donors: young (average approximately 15 years), middle-aged (around 39), aged (62) and long-lived (around 82). To avoid experimental bias, donors of different ages were spread randomly across the sequencing lanes. To track age-related changes in TCR beta repertoire diversity, the study relied on deep sequencing normalized with unique cDNA molecular identifiers. General study outcomes and caveats: A strong correlation was found between observed TCR beta diversity and the percentage of naive T cells measured by flow cytometry. The CMV infection status of donors was not known, potentially confounding age-related changes in expanded clonotypes. Estimates of total diversity from one million sequenced T cells were regarded as lower bounds and underestimates. Bulk unsorted PBMC profiling prevented conclusive comparison of naive and antigen-experienced compartments. Observed TCR beta diversity per million T cells fell roughly linearly with age, and a significant reduction was already apparent by age about 43. Compared with the aged group, more naive CD4+ T cells, fewer expanded clones and increased TCR diversity were shown by the long-lived group, suggesting age selection.

There are 15 amino acids in the CDR3, from cysteine to phenylalanine inclusive. Just CDR3 DNA is preserved here, 45 bases in frame from base 1. V lost 4 bases and J lost 7 bases; the stretch between them is 17 bases long. The germline V gene sets CDR1 to MNHNS and CDR2 to SASEGT. In regard to this clonotype: Its recognized antigen is unknown. This clone may be a read error of a much larger clone one base away.

Library preparation used 5' RACE. Sequencing took place on an Illumina HiSeq 2500. A second PCR of roughly 6 to 11 cycles was run with a J-beta primer mix and a sample-barcoded 5' primer. Each TCR beta cDNA molecule received a unique molecular identifier from a template-switch 5' adaptor carrying 12 random nucleotides. At least 2.5 million CDR3-containing paired-end reads were obtained from each sample. First-strand cDNA was synthesized from all RNA with the Mint cDNA synthesis kit, primed by a TRBC-specific oligonucleotide. Following uracil-DNA glycosylase treatment, a first 18-cycle PCR with universal primers M1SS and BC2_uni_R was performed on all cDNA. Turning to the authors' computational methods: For normalization, 1 million high-quality reads were randomly selected from each sample, with every read carrying a distinct molecular identifier. Instead of being binned into consensus sequences, reads with shared molecular identifiers were discarded. MiTCR, run with a Q25 quality threshold and the strictest error-elimination algorithm, handled CDR3 identification, clonotype clustering and error correction. A nonparametric unseen species model with Euler transformation was used to estimate a lower bound on total TCR beta diversity. The public reads were run again by TCRdb, first through fastp at Q25 and then through MiXCR, and only productive beta chains were kept. Each CDR3 protein appears once, grouped with its most common genes and DNA. The V and J calls shown here were made by TCRdb, not taken from the authors' results. The sample table shows 1.5 million to 2 million distinct CDR3 sequences, and roughly 30% are seen once. The ten most abundant clones make up more than 6% of the sample.

The donors were roughly 39 Caucasian individuals from Russia, aged roughly 6 to 95 years, who were systemically healthy. About 9.1 milliliters of peripheral blood were collected from each donor into EDTA-treated Vacutainer tubes. Ficoll-Paque density-gradient centrifugation was used to isolate PBMCs, with at least 6.5 million per sample. Trizol reagent was used to extract total RNA from the PBMCs, yielding at least 5 micrograms per sample. For every donor, flow cytometry on a PBMC aliquot measured the percentage of naive CD45RAhigh/CD27high T cells. The sample was blood. The chain is encoded by TRBV6-1 joined to TRBJ2-4; the D gene is perhaps TRBD1, on 7 matching bases. The receptor was isolated from a woman aged 25 to 45 in good health. The CDR3 region: CASSAAGQPRNIQYF. At the DNA level, the sequence is TGTGCCAGCAGTGCTGCGGGACAGCCCCGGAACATTCAGTACTTC.